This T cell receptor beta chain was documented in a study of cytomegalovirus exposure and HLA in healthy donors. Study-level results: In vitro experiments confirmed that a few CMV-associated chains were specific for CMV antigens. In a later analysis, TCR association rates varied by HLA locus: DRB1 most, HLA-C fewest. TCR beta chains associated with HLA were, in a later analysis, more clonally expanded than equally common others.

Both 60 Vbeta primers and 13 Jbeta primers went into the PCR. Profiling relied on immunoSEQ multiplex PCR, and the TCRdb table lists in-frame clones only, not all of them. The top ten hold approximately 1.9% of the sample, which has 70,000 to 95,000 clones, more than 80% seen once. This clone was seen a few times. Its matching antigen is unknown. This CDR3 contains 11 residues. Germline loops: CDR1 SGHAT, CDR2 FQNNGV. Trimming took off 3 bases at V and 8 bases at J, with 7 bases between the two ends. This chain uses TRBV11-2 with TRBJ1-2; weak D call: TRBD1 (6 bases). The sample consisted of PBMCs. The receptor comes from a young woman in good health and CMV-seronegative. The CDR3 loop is CASSFRGGYTF. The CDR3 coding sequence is TGTGCCAGCAGCTTCAGGGGCGGCTACACCTTC. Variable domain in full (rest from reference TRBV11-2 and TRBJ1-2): EAGVAQSPRYKIIEKRQSVAFWCNPISGHATLYWYQQILGQGPKLLIQFQNNGVVDDSQLPKDRFSAERLKGVDSTLKIQPAKLEDSAVYLCASSFRGGYTFGSGTRLTVV.